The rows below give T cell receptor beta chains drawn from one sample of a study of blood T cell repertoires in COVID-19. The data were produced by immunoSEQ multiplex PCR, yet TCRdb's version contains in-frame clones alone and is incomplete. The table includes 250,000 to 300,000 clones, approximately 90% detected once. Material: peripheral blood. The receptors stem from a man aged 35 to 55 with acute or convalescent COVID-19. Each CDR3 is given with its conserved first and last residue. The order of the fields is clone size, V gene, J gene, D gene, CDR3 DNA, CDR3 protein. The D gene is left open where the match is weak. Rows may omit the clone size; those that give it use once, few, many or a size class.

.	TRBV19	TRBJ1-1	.	TGTGCCAGTAGTATAGGGCCTGTGAACACTGAAGCTTTCTTT	CASSIGPVNTEAFF
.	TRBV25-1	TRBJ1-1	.	TGTGCCAGCAGTGAGATCCGGGGAAACATCGGCACTGAAGCTTTCTTT	CASSEIRGNIGTEAFF
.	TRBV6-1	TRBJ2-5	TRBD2	TGTGCCAGCAGTGAAGTTATTAGCGGGGGCCTATCGGGGACCCAGTACTTC	CASSEVISGGLSGTQYF
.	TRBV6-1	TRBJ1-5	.	TGTGCCAGCAGTGAATTGCCCGGGGTAGGGCAGCCCCAGCATTTT	CASSELPGVGQPQHF
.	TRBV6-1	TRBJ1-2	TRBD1	TGTGCCAGCAGTGAATCTTACGACAGGGGGAAGGTCTACACCTTC	CASSESYDRGKVYTF
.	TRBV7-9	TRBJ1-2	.	TGTGCCAGCAGCTCCTGGACAGACTTCTATGGCTACACCTTC	CASSSWTDFYGYTF
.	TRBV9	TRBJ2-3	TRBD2	TGTGCCAGCAGCTTTAGCGGGGGTACGACAGATACGCAGTATTTT	CASSFSGGTTDTQYF
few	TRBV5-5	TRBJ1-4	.	TGTGCCAGCAGCTTCGGGGGAGGGGCAGGTGGTGAAAAACTGTTTTTT	CASSFGGGAGGEKLFF
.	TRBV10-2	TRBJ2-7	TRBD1	TGCGCCAGCAGTGCGACAGGGGATAGCTCCTACGAGCAGTACTTC	CASSATGDSSYEQYF
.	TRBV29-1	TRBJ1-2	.	TGCAGCGTTGAATTATTCTATGGCTACACCTTC	CSVELFYGYTF
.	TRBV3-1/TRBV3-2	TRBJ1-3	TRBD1	TGTGCCAGCAGCCAAGTACAGGGGGCGCGAGGAAACACCATATATTTT	CASSQVQGARGNTIYF
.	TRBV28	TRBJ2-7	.	TGTGCCAGCAGTTTAGAACAGGGAAGTTACGAGCAGTACTTC	CASSLEQGSYEQYF
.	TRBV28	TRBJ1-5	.	TGTGCCAGCAGTTTTAACAGGCGTCAGCCCCAGCATTTT	CASSFNRRQPQHF
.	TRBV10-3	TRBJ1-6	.	TGTGCCACCCGTTCCCGGGGGGAAAATTCACCCCTCCACTTT	CATRSRGENSPLHF
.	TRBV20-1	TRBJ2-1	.	TGCAGTGCTAGAGAGAGGCCTGAGCAGTTCTTC	CSARERPEQFF
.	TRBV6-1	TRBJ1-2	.	TGTGCCAGCAGTGAACCCCAATCCTTGAGGCCCGGCTACACCTTC	CASSEPQSLRPGYTF
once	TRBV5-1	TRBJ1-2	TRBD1	TGCGCCAGCAGTTTCTCGGACAGGGGCGACTATGGCTACACCTTC	CASSFSDRGDYGYTF
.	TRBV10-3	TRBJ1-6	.	TGTGCCATCAGTTTGGACAGTCGTAATTCACCCCTCCACTTT	CAISLDSRNSPLHF
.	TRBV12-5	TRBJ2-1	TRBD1	TGTGCTAGTGGCCGCGGACAGGCCAACAATGAGCAGTTCTTC	CASGRGQANNEQFF
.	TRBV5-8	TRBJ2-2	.	TGTGCCAGCAGCTTGGTAGGCGGGCAGAGGAACACCGGGGAGCTGTTTTTT	CASSLVGGQRNTGELFF
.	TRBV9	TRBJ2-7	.	TGTGCCAGCAGCGTAGGTCCAGCCTACGAGCAGTACTTC	CASSVGPAYEQYF
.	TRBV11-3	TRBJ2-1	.	TGTGCCAGCAGCCGTGGCTCTTACAATGAGCAGTTCTTC	CASSRGSYNEQFF
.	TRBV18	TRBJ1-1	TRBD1	TGTGCCAGCTCGGTACTGACAGGGCTGAACACTGAAGCTTTCTTT	CASSVLTGLNTEAFF
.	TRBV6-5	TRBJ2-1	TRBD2	TGTGCCAGCCGCCGCGGGGTAGCGGGGTACAATGAGCAGTTCTTC	CASRRGVAGYNEQFF
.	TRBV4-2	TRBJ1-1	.	TGTGCCAGCAGCCGAGGAGGGAACACTGAAGCTTTCTTT	CASSRGGNTEAFF
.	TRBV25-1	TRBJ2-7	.	TGTGCCAGCAGGGACACGTACTACGAGCAGTACTTC	CASRDTYYEQYF
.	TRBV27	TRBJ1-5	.	TGTGCCAGCAGTTTAACAGGGAATCAGCCCCAGCATTTT	CASSLTGNQPQHF
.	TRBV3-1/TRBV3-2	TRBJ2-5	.	TGTGCCAGCAGCCAAGGGCTGGAGGGCCAAGAGACCCAGTACTTC	CASSQGLEGQETQYF
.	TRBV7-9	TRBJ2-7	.	TGTGCCAGCAGCCCAAGTCAGGCAGTCTACGAGCAGTACTTC	CASSPSQAVYEQYF
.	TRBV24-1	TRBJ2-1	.	TGTGCCACCAGCCTTAGGGGTGAGCAGTTCTTC	CATSLRGEQFF
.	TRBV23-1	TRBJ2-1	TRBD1	TGCGCCAACCTACGGGACAGGGGATCCAATGAGCAGTTCTTC	CANLRDRGSNEQFF
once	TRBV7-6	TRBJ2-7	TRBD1	TGTGCCAGCAGTCCGACCGCGGGACAGGGGAACGAGCAGTACTTC	CASSPTAGQGNEQYF
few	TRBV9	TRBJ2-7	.	TGTGCCAGCAGCGTAGGGATGACAGTCCCCTACGAGCAGTACTTC	CASSVGMTVPYEQYF
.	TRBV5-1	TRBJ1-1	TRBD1	TGCGCCAGCAGCAAGGGACAGATCTTCGGGAACACTGAAGCTTTCTTT	CASSKGQIFGNTEAFF
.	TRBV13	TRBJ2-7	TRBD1	TGTGCCAGCAGTTCTTACAGGGGGCAGAGCTCCTACGAGCAGTACTTC	CASSSYRGQSSYEQYF
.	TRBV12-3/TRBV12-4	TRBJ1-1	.	TGTGCCAGCAGTTTCTACGACAGTGAAGCTTTCTTT	CASSFYDSEAFF
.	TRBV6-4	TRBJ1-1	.	TGTGCCAGCAGTGATCAGGCGTGGAACACTGAAGCTTTCTTT	CASSDQAWNTEAFF
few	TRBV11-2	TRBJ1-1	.	TGTGCCAGCAGCTTAATCATGAACACTGAAGCTTTCTTT	CASSLIMNTEAFF
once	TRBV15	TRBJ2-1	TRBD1	TGTGCCACCAGCTGGGACAGGGGTAAAGGCTACAATGAGCAGTTCTTC	CATSWDRGKGYNEQFF
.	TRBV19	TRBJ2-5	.	TGTGCCAGTAGTATCAGCCTAGCGGAGACCCAGTACTTC	CASSISLAETQYF
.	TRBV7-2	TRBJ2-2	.	TGTGCCAGCAGCTTAGGGGCAGGAACCCCGAACACCGGGGAGCTGTTTTTT	CASSLGAGTPNTGELFF
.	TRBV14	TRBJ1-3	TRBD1	TGTGCCAGCAGCCACCAGACAGGGGTGGTTGGAAACACCATATATTTT	CASSHQTGVVGNTIYF
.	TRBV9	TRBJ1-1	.	TGTGCCAGCAGCGTAGTCGGGGAGGACACTGAAGCTTTCTTT	CASSVVGEDTEAFF
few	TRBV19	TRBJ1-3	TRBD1	TGTGCCAGTAGAGACAGGGGAAGAAACACCATATATTTT	CASRDRGRNTIYF
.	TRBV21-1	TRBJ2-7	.	TGTGCCAACTACCAAGGGGCAGGGGGCACCTACGAGCAGTACTTC	CANYQGAGGTYEQYF
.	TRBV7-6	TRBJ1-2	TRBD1	TGTGCCAGCAGCCCCGGGACAGGGTATGGCTACACCTTC	CASSPGTGYGYTF
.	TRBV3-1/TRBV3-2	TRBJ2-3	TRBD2	TGTGCCAGCACCCCGGGGGGAACAGATACGCAGTATTTT	CASTPGGTDTQYF
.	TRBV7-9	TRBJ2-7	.	TGTGCCAGCAGCTCCGGAGGACAGAGCTACGAGCAGTACTTC	CASSSGGQSYEQYF